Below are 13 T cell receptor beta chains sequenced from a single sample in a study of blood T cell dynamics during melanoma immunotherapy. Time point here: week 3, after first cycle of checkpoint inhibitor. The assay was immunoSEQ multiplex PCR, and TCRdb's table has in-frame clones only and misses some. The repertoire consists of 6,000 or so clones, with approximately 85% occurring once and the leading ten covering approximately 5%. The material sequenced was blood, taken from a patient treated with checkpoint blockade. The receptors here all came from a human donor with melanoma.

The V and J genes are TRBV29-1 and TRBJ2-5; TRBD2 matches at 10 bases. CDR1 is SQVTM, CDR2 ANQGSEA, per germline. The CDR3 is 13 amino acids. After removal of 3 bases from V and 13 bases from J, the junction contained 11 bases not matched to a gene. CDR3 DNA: TGCAGCGTTGATGGTCTAGCGGGGGACCAACGGTACTTC. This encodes CSVDGLAGDQRYF. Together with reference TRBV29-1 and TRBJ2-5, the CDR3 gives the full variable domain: SAVISQKPSRDICQRGTSLTIQCQVDSQVTMMFWYRQQPGQSLTLIATANQGSEATYESGFVIDKFPISRPNLTFSTLTVSNMSPEDSSIYLCSVDGLAGDQRYFGPGTRLLVL.

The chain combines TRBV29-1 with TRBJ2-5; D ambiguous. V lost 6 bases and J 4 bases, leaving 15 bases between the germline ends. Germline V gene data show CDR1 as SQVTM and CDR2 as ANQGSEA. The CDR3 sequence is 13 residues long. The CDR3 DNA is TGCAGCGTCGAAAAGTCCCGTTTAGAGACCCAGTACTTC. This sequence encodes CSVEKSRLETQYF.

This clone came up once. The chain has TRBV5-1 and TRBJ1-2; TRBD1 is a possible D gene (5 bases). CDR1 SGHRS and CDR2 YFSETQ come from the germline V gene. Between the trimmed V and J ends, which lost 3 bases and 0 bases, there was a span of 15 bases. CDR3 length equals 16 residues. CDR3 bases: TGCGCCAGCAGCTGGGGCCAGGGTCGGGCTAACTATGGCTACACCTTC. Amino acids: CASSWGQGRANYGYTF.

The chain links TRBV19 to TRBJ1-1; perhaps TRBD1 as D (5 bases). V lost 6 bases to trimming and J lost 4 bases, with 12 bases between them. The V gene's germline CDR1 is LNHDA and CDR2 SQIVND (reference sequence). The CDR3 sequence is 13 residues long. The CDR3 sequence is CASRAGRITEAFF. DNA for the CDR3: TGTGCCAGTAGGGCAGGGAGAATCACTGAAGCTTTCTTT.

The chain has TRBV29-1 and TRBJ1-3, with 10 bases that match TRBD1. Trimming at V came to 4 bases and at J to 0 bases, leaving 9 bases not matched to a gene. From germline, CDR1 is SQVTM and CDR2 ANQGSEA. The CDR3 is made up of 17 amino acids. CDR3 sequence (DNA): TGCAGCGTTGGAGGGGGGACAGGGGAGCTCTCTGGAAACACCATATATTTT. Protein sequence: CSVGGGTGELSGNTIYF.

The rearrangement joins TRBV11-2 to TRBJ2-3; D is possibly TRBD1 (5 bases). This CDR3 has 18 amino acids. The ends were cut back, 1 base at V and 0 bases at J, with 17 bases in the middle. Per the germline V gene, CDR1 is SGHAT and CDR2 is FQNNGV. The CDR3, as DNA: TGTGCCAGCAGCTTAGGTTTTAGGGGAAAAACTAGCACAGATACGCAGTATTTT. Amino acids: CASSLGFRGKTSTDTQYF.

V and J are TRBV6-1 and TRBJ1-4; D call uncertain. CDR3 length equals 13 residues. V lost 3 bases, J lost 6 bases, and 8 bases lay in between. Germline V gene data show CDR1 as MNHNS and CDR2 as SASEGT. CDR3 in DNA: TGTGCCAGCAGTGATCCTTCAGATGAAAAACTGTTTTTT. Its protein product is CASSDPSDEKLFF.

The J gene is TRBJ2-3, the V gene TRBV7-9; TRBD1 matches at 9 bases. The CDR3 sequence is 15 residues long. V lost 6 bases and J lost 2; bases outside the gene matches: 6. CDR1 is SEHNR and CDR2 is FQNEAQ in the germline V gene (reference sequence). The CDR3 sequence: CASRKQGAPTDTQYF. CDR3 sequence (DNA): TGTGCCAGCAGAAAACAGGGGGCGCCCACAGATACGCAGTATTTT.

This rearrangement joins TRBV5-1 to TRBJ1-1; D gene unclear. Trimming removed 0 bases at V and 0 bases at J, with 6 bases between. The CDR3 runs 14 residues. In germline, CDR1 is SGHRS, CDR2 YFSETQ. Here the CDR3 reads CASSLGIVNTEAFF. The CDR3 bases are TGCGCCAGCAGCTTGGGAATCGTGAACACTGAAGCTTTCTTT.

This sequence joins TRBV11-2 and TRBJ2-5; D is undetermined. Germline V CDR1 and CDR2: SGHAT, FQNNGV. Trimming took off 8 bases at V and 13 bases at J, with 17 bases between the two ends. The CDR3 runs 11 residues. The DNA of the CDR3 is TGTGCCAGCTTGATGTCCGGCCGGGTGTACTTC. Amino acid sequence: CASLMSGRVYF.

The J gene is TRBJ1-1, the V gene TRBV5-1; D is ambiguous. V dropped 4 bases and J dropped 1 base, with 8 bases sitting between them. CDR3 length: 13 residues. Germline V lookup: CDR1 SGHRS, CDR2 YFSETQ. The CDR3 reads CASSPGKNTEAFF. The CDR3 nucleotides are TGCGCCAGCAGCCCCGGGAAGAACACTGAAGCTTTCTTT.

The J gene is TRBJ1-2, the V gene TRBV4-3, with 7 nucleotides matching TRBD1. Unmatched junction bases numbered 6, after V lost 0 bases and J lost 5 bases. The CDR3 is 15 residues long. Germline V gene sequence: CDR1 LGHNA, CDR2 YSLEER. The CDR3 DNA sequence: TGCGCCAGCAGCCAAGATACGGGACAGCAGTATGGCTACACCTTC. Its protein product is CASSQDTGQQYGYTF.

CDR3 sequence (DNA): TGCGCCAGCAGCTTAGTACATGAGAACACTGAAGCTTTCTTT. Its protein is CASSLVHENTEAFF. The rearrangement uses TRBV5-1 and TRBJ1-1, with D unclear. The germline V gene encodes CDR1 SGHRS and CDR2 YFSETQ. The CDR3 extends over 14 amino acids. V lost 2 bases to trimming and J lost 1 base, with 9 bases between them. Variable domain in full (rest from reference TRBV5-1 and TRBJ1-1): KAGVTQTPRYLIKTRGQQVTLSCSPISGHRSVSWYQQTPGQGLQFLFEYFSETQRNKGNFPGRFSGRQFSNSRSEMNVSTLELGDSALYLCASSLVHENTEAFFGQGTRLTVV.